The TCR beta chain under discussion was sequenced for a study of shared clonotypes between healthy human individuals. General study findings and limits: The authors sampled blood alone, and tissue repertoires likely differ.

This table comes from immunoSEQ multiplex PCR, and its TCRdb copy is limited to in-frame clones, with some not included. The profile shows roughly 490,000 clones, 76% of them singletons. Germline V gene data show CDR1 as SGHNT and CDR2 as YYREEE (reference sequence). CDR3 length: 16 amino acids. V lost 4 bases and J 0 bases, leaving 15 bases between the germline ends. Comment on this clone: Its target is not known.

This receptor was taken from a woman in her thirties or forties in good health. Some clones in this sample may be carry-over from other donors' samples. The chain is built from TRBV5-4 and TRBJ2-3; either TRBD1 or TRBD2 may supply D (5 bases each). The sequenced sample was PBMCs. The CDR3 DNA sequence: TGTGCCAGCAGCCCCGGGACCGATGCTAGCACAGATACGCAGTATTTT. Its translation is CASSPGTDASTDTQYF.